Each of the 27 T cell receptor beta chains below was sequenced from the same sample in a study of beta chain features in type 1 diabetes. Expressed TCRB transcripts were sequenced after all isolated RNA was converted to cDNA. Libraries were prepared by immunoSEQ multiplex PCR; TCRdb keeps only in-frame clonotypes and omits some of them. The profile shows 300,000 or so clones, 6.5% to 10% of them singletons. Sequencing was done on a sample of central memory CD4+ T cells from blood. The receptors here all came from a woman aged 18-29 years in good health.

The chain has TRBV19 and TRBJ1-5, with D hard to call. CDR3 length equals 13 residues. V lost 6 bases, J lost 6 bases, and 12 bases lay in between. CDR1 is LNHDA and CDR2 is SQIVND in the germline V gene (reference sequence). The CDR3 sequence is CASSPTITQPQHF. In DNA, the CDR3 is TGTGCCAGTAGCCCTACCATTACTCAGCCCCAGCATTTT.

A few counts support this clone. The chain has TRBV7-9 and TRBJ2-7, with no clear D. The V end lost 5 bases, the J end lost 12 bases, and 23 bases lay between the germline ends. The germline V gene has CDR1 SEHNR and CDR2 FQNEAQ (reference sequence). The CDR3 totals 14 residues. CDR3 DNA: TGTGCCAGCAGCCCCCTGTCCTTACGCCAGCGAGCGTACTTC. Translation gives CASSPLSLRQRAYF. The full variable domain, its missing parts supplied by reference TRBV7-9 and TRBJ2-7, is DTGVSQNPRHKITKRGQNVTFRCDPISEHNRLYWYRQTLGQGPEFLTYFQNEAQLEKSRLLSDRFSAERPKGSFSTLEIQRTEQGDSAMYLCASSPLSLRQRAYFGPGTRLTVT.

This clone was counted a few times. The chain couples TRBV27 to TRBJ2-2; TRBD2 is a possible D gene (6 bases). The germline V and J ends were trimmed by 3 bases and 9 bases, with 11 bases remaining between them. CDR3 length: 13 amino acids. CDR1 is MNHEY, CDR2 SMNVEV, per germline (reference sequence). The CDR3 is CASSFWGDRELFF. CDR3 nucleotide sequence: TGTGCCAGCAGTTTTTGGGGGGACCGGGAGCTGTTTTTT.

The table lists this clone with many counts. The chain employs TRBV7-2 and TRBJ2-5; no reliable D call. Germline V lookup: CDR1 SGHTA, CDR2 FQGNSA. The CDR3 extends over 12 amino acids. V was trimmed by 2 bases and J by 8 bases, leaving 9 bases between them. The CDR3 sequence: CASSLWEGTQYF. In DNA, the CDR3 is TGTGCCAGCAGCTTATGGGAAGGAACCCAGTACTTC. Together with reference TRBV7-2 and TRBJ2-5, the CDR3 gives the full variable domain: GAGVSQSPSNKVTEKGKDVELRCDPISGHTALYWYRQSLGQGLEFLIYFQGNSAPDKSGLPSDRFSAERTGGSVSTLTIQRTQQEDSAVYLCASSLWEGTQYFGPGTRLLVL.

CDR3 amino acids: CASSSPEGASYEQYF. CDR3 bases: TGCGCCAGCAGCTCCCCGGAGGGGGCTTCCTACGAGCAGTACTTC. This chain connects TRBV5-1 to TRBJ2-5; a possible D gene is TRBD1 (7 bases). The J call may not be correct, given that the DNA end is closer to TRBJ2-7. The germline gives CDR1 SGHRS, CDR2 YFSETQ. This CDR3 comprises 15 residues.

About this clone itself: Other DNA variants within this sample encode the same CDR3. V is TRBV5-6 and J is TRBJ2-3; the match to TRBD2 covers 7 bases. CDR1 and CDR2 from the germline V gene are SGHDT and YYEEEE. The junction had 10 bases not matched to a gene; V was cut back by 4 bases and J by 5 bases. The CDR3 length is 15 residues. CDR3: CASSLRAGVGDTQYF. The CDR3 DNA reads TGTGCCAGCAGCCTGAGGGCGGGAGTCGGAGATACGCAGTATTTT.

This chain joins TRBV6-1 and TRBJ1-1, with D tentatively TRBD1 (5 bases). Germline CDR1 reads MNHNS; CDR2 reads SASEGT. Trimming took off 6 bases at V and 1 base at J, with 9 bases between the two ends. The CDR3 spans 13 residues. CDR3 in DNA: TGTGCCAGCAGGGGAACAGGGAACACTGAAGCTTTCTTT. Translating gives CASRGTGNTEAFF.

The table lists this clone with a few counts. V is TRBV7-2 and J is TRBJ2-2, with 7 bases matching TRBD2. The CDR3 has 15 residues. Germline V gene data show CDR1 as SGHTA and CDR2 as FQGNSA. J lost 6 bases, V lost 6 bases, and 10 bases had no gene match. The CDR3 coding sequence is TGTGCCAGCAGGTTAACGGGAGGAGGGGCCGGGGAGCTGTTTTTT. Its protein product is CASRLTGGGAGELFF.

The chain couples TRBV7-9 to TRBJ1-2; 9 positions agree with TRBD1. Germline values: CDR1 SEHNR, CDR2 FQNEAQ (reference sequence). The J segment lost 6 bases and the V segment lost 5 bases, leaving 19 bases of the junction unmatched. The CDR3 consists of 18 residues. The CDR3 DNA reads TGTGCCAGCAGCCCCCGAACGGACAGGGGTTTAGGTGGGCATGGCTACACCTTC. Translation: CASSPRTDRGLGGHGYTF.

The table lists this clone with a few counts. The CDR3 coding sequence is TGTGCCAGCAGTCGGGAGGGAGGCACAGATACGCAGTATTTT. Protein: CASSREGGTDTQYF. The V gene is TRBV2, the J gene TRBJ2-3, with 8 nucleotides matching TRBD2. V lost 5 bases, J lost 1 base, and 2 bases stayed unmatched. Looked up from germline, CDR1 is SNHLY and CDR2 is FYNNEI. This CDR3 contains 14 residues.

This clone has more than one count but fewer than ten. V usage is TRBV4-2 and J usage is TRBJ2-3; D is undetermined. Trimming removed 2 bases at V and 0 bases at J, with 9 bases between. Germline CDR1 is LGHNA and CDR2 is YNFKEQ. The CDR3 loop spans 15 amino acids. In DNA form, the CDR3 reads TGTGCCAGCAGCCAAAGGGCCTCTAGCACAGATACGCAGTATTTT. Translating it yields CASSQRASSTDTQYF.

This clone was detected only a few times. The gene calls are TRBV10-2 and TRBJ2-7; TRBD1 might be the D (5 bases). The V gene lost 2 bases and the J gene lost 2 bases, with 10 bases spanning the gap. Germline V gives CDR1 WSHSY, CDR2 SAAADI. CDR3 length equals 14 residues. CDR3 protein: CASSEGRATYEQYF. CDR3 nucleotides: TGCGCCAGCAGTGAGGGCAGGGCGACCTACGAGCAGTACTTC.

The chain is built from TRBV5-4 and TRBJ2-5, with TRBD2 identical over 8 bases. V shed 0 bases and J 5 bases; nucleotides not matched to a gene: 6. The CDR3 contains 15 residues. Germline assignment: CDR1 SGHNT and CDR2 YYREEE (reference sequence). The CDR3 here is CASSLGTSRGETQYF. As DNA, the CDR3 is TGTGCCAGCAGCTTGGGGACTAGCCGTGGGGAGACCCAGTACTTC.

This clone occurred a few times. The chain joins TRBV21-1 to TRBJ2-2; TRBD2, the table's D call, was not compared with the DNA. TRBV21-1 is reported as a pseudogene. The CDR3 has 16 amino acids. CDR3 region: CASSKLAGDHTGELFF. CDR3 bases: TGTGCCAGCAGCAAACTAGCGGGAGACCATACCGGGGAGCTGTTTTTT.

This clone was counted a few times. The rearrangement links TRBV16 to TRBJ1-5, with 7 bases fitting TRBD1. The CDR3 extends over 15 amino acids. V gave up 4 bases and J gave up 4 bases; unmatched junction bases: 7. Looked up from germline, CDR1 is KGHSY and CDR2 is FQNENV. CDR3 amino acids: CASSPGQSLNQPQHF. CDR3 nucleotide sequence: TGTGCCAGCAGCCCGGGACAGAGCCTTAATCAGCCCCAGCATTTT.

The CDR3 here is CASSQDPVALAHEQFF. CDR3 sequence (DNA): TGTGCCAGCAGCCAAGATCCTGTCGCACTAGCACATGAGCAGTTCTTC. The chain employs TRBV4-2 and TRBJ2-1; D is perhaps TRBD2 (6 bases). The CDR3 loop spans 16 amino acids. Germline assignment: CDR1 LGHNA and CDR2 YNFKEQ. The germline V and J ends were trimmed by 0 bases and 8 bases, with 17 bases remaining between them.

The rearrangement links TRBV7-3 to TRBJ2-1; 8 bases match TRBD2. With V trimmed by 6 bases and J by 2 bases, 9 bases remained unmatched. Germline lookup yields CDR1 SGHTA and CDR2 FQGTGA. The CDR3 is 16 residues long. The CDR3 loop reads CASSYLAGGPYNEQFF. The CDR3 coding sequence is TGTGCCAGCAGTTACTTGGCGGGAGGACCCTACAATGAGCAGTTCTTC.

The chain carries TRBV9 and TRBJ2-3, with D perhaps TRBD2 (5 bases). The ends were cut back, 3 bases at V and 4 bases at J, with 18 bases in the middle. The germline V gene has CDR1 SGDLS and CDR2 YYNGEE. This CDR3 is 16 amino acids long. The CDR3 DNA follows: TGTGCCAGCAGCGACTACGGGGTTCGAGACGCAGATACGCAGTATTTT. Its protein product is CASSDYGVRDADTQYF. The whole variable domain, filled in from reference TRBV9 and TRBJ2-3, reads DSGVTQTPKHLITATGQRVTLRCSPRSGDLSVYWYQQSLDQGLQFLIQYYNGEERAKGNILERFSAQQFPDLHSELNLSSLELGDSALYFCASSDYGVRDADTQYFGPGTRLTVL.

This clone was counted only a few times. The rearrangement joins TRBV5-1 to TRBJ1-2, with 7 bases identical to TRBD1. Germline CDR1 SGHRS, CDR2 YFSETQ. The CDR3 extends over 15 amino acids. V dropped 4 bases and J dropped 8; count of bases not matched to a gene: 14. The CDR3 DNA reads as TGCGCCAGCAGCCCCCAGTCCGAGACAGGGAGAGGCTACACCTTC. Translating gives CASSPQSETGRGYTF.

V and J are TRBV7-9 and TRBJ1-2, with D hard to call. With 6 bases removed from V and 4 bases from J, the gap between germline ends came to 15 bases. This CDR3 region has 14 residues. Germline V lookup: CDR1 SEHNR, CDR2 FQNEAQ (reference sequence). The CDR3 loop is CASSSEGFSYGYTF. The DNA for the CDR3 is TGTGCCAGCAGTAGTGAAGGATTTAGCTATGGCTACACCTTC. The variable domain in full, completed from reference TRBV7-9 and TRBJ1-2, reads DTGVSQNPRHKITKRGQNVTFRCDPISEHNRLYWYRQTLGQGPEFLTYFQNEAQLEKSRLLSDRFSAERPKGSFSTLEIQRTEQGDSAMYLCASSSEGFSYGYTFGSGTRLTVV.

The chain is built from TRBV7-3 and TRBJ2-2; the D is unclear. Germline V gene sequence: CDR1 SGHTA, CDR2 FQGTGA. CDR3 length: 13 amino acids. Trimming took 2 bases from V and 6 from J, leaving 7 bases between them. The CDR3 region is CASSLFTSGELFF. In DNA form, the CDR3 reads TGTGCCAGCAGCTTATTTACTTCCGGGGAGCTGTTTTTT.

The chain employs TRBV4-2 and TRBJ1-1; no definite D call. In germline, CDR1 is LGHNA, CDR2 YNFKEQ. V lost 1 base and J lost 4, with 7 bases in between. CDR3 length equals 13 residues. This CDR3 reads CASSQGRSTEAFF. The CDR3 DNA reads TGTGCCAGCAGCCAAGGGAGGAGCACTGAAGCTTTCTTT.

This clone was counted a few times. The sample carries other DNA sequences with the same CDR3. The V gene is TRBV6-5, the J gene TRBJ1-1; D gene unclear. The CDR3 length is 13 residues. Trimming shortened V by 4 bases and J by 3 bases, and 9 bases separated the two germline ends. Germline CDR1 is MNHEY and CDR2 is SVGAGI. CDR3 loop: CASSFSRDTEAFF. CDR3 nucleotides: TGTGCCAGCAGTTTTTCACGAGACACTGAAGCTTTCTTT.

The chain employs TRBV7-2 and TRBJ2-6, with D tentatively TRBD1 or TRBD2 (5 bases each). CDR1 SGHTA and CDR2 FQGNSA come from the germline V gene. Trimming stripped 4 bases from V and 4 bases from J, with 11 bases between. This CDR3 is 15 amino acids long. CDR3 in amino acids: CASSWGGPGANVLTF. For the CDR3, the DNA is TGTGCCAGCAGCTGGGGCGGGCCGGGGGCCAACGTCCTGACTTTC.

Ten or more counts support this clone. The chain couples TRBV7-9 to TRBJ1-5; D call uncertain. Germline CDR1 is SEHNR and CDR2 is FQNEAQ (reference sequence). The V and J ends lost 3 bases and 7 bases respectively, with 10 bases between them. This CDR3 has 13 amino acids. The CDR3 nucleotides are TGTGCCAGCAGCTTGAAGGCGGCCCAGCCCCAGCATTTT. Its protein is CASSLKAAQPQHF.

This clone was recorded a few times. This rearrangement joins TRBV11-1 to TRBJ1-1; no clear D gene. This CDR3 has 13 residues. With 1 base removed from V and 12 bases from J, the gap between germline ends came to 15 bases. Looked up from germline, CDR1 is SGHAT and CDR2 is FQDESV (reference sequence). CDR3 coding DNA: TGTGCCAGCAGCTTAGGTGAACAGACTAAGACTTTCTTT. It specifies CASSLGEQTKTFF.

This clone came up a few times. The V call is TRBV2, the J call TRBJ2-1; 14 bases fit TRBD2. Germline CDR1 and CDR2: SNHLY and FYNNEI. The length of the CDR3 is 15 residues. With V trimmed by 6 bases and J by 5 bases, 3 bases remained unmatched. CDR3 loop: CASRGLAGVNNEQFF. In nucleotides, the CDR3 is TGTGCCAGCAGGGGACTAGCGGGAGTAAACAATGAGCAGTTCTTC.